A single sample is the source of the 5 T cell receptor beta chains below, sequenced in a study of blood T cell repertoires in COVID-19. The protocol was immunoSEQ multiplex PCR, while the TCRdb copy is restricted to in-frame clones and leaves out a portion. The data contain some 97,000 clones, about 90% of them singletons. Sequences were obtained from peripheral blood. The source is a man under 40 in a cohort sampled during active COVID-19.

This clone occurred once. The rearrangement links TRBV7-2 to TRBJ1-4; a weak D match, TRBD1 (5 bases). V lost 5 bases to trimming and J lost 5 bases, with 18 bases between them. The CDR3 totals 16 residues. Germline CDR1 SGHTA, CDR2 FQGNSA. DNA for the CDR3: TGTGCCAGCAGCCAGGGTTGGGGGGATGTCAATGAAAAACTGTTTTTT. It encodes CASSQGWGDVNEKLFF.

This chain uses TRBV7-9 with TRBJ2-3, with 8 bases matching TRBD2. The CDR3 sequence is 15 residues long. Germline lookup yields CDR1 SEHNR and CDR2 FQNEAQ (reference sequence). V shed 7 bases, J shed 0 bases, and the junction held 6 bases outside the gene matches. The CDR3 DNA is TGTGCCAGCACCCCGGGGGGGGTTAGCACAGATACGCAGTATTTT. Translating it yields CASTPGGVSTDTQYF.

The chain joins TRBV6-5 to TRBJ1-1; D not certain. The CDR3 extends over 14 amino acids. Per the germline V gene, CDR1 is MNHEY and CDR2 is SVGAGI. V gave up 6 bases and J gave up 2 bases, with 13 bases separating them. CDR3 loop: CASSTPATNTEAFF. The CDR3 nucleotides read TGTGCCAGCAGCACCCCCGCTACTAACACTGAAGCTTTCTTT.

The V gene is TRBV24-1, the J gene TRBJ1-4, with 8 nucleotides matching TRBD1. The CDR3 runs to 16 residues. Looked up from germline, CDR1 is KGHDR and CDR2 is SFDVKD. Trimming removed 5 bases from V and 0 bases from J; junction bases left unmatched: 4. The CDR3 region has the DNA TGTGCCACCAGTGTGGGGACAGGCCCAACTAATGAAAAACTGTTTTTT. It codes for CATSVGTGPTNEKLFF.

This clone has more than one count but fewer than ten. The V and J genes are TRBV7-2 and TRBJ1-2; possibly TRBD1 for D (5 bases). Per the germline V gene, CDR1 is SGHTA and CDR2 is FQGNSA. V was trimmed by 2 bases and J by 10 bases, leaving 8 bases between them. The CDR3 is 11 residues long. CDR3 nucleotide sequence: TGTGCCAGCAGCTTACAGGGCCTCTACACCTTC. Translating it yields CASSLQGLYTF.